This TCR beta chain was identified during a study of OX40 agonist ivuxolimab in advanced cancers. The overall study: With ivuxolimab, an agonistic anti-OX40 (CD134) antibody, patients were treated. Partial responses were achieved by three patients: one hepatocellular carcinoma, two cutaneous melanoma. Of mixed ages from about 20 to 85 and averaging 60 years, the group was about 80% male. Study conclusions and caveats: At 0.1 to 3.0 mg/kg and by week 6, clonal expansion occurred in CD4+ and CD8+ blood T cells.

TCRdb keeps only in-frame clones here, not all; method: immunoSEQ multiplex PCR. Found here are some 45,000 clones, more than 75% of them singletons; the top ten hold approximately 13%. Regarding this clone: No antigen is known for it.

The sample was CD4+ or CD8+ T cells sorted from blood, taken in a trial of the OX40 agonist ivuxolimab. The receptor's source is an adult with an advanced solid tumor such as melanoma, head and neck, liver or kidney cancer.

As DNA, the CDR3 is TGTGCCAGCAGCTTGGTGAGATATTTGGATCGGGACTCCTACGAGCAGTACTTC. Residues: CASSLVRYLDRDSYEQYF. V is TRBV5-8 and J is TRBJ2-7; D is perhaps TRBD2 (5 bases). The germline V gene has CDR1 SGHTS and CDR2 YDEGEE. This CDR3 is 18 amino acids long. With 0 bases removed from V and 0 bases from J, the gap between germline ends came to 19 bases.